This TCR beta chain was identified in a study of early T cells in non-severe SARS-CoV-2 infection. CDR3 length equals 17 residues. V lost 1 base, J lost 0 bases, and 13 bases lay in between. Germline CDR1 and CDR2: SGHVS and FQNEAQ. Regarding the study as a whole: Clonotype matching in VDJdb favored anti-spike CD8 responses and did not capture private and CD4 specificities.

The TCR library protocol was used to attach unique molecular identifiers. These identifiers were attached to individual cDNA molecules. TCRdb redid the calling of the 5' RACE reads with MiXCR, one entry per CDR3 protein. The table records over 75,000 distinct CDR3 sequences, about 13% of them present only once. A remark on this clonotype: Its antigen is currently unknown.

Sequencing input: whole blood. V usage is TRBV7-8 and J usage is TRBJ2-1; D is tentatively TRBD1 or TRBD2 (5 bases each). The receptor was derived from an adult who was a healthcare worker with PCR-confirmed SARS-CoV-2 infection or an uninfected control (not recorded which). In DNA form, the CDR3 reads TGTGCCAGCAGCTTAGTAGTAAGGGACGGCTCCTACAATGAGCAGTTCTTC. It is translated as CASSLVVRDGSYNEQFF.